The T cell receptor beta chain described here comes from a study of T cell responses to AZD1222 COVID-19 vaccine. Study overall: Pooled together were second doses at about 4 or about 12 weeks.

Germline CDR1 and CDR2: MNHEY and SMNVEV (reference sequence). This CDR3 has 14 amino acids. The trim removed 5 bases at V and 0 bases at J, leaving 0 bases unmatched. General observations from the study: At study baseline, merely six AZD1222 recipients were seropositive. Unmutated variant regions are reportedly the target of nearly half of TCRs that are spike-specific. After two AZD1222 doses, spike-specific TCR breadth and depth rose versus day 0.

Libraries were prepared by immunoSEQ multiplex PCR; TCRdb keeps only in-frame clonotypes and omits some of them. The table shows approximately 100,000 clones, with around 90% occurring only once. Remarks on this clone: As yet, its antigen is unknown.

The clonotype was recovered from an adult in good health. The rearrangement uses TRBV27 and TRBJ1-1; 10 bases are shared with TRBD1. The sample here was peripheral blood, taken on day 0 of AZD1222 vaccination. The CDR3 spells CASSGQGVNTEAFF. The CDR3 DNA follows: TGTGCCAGCAGTGGACAGGGGGTGAACACTGAAGCTTTCTTT.